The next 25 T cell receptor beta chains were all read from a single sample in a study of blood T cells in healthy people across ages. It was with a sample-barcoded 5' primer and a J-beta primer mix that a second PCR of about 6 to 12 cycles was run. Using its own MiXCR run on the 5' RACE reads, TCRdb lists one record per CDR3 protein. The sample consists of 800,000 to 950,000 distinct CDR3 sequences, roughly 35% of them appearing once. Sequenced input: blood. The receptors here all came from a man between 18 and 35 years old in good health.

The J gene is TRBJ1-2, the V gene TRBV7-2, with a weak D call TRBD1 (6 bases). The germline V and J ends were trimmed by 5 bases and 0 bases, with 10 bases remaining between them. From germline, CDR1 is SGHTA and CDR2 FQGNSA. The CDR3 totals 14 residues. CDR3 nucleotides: TGTGCCAGCAGCAGCGACAGGACTAACTATGGCTACACCTTC. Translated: CASSSDRTNYGYTF.

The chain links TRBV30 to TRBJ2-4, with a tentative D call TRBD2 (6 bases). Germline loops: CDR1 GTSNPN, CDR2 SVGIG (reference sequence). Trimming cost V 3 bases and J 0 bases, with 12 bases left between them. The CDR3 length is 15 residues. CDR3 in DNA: TGTGCCTGGAGCGTGGACTATCTAGCCAAAAACATTCAGTACTTC. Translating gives CAWSVDYLAKNIQYF.

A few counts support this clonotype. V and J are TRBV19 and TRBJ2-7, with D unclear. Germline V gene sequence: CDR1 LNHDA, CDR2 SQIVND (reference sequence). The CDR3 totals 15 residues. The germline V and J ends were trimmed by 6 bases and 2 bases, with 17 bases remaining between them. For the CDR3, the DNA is TGTGCCAGTAGCCGAGACCTGGGCAGCACCTACGAGCAGTACTTC. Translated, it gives CASSRDLGSTYEQYF.

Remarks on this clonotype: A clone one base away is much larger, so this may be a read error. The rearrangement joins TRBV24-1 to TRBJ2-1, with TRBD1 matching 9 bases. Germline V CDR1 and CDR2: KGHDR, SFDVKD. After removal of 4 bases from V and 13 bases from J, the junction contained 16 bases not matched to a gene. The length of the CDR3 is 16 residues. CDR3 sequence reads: CATSDRPGQGPETQFF. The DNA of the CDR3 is TGTGCCACCAGTGACCGACCGGGACAGGGCCCAGAGACCCAGTTCTTC.

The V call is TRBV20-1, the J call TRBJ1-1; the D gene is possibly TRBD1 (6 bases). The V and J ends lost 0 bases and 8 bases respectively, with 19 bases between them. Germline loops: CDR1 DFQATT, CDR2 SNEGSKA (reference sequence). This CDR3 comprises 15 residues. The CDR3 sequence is CSARDRTQGILEAFF. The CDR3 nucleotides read TGCAGTGCTAGAGATCGAACCCAGGGGATCCTCGAAGCTTTCTTT.

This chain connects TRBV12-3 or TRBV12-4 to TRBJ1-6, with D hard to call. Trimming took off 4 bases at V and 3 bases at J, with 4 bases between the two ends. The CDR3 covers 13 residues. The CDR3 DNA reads TGTGCCAGCAGTTCGGGCTATAATTCACCCCTCCACTTT. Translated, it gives CASSSGYNSPLHF.

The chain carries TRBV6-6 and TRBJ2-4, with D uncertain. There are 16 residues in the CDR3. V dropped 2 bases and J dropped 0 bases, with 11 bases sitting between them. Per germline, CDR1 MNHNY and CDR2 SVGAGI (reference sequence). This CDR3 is CASSYTGLEAKNIQYF. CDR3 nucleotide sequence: TGTGCCAGCAGTTACACTGGGTTAGAAGCCAAAAACATTCAGTACTTC.

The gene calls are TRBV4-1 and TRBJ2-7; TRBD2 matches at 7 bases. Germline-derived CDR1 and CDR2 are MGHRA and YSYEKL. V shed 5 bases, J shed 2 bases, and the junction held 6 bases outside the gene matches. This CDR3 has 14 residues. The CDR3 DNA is TGCGCCAGCAGCTATAGCGGGCGGGCCTACGAGCAGTACTTC. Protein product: CASSYSGRAYEQYF.

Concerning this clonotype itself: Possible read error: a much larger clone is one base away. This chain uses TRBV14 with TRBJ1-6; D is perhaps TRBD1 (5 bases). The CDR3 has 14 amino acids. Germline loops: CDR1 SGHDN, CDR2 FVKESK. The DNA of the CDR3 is TGTGCCAGCAGCCAAGATCGGGGGAATTCACCCCCCCACTTT. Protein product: CASSQDRGNSPPHF.

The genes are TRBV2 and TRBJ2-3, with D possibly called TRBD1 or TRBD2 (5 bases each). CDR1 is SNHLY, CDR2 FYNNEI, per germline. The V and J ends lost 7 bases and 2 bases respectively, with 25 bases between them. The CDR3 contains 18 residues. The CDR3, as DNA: TGTGCCAGCACTGGACTTGGGCTGGGGCCTTCCTACACAGATACGCAGTATTTT. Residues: CASTGLGLGPSYTDTQYF.

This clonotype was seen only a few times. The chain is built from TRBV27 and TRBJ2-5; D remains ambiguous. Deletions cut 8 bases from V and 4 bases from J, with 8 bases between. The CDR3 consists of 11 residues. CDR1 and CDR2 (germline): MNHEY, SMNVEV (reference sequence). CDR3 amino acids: CASGFGETQYF. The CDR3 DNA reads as TGTGCCAGCGGCTTCGGAGAGACCCAGTACTTC.

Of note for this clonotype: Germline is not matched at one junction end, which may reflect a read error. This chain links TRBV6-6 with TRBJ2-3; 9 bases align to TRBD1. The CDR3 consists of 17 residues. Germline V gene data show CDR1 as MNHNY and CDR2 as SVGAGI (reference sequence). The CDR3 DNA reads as TGTGCCAGCAGTCACACGCCGGGACAGGGTATAACAGGTACGCAGTATTTT. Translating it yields CASSHTPGQGITGTQYF.

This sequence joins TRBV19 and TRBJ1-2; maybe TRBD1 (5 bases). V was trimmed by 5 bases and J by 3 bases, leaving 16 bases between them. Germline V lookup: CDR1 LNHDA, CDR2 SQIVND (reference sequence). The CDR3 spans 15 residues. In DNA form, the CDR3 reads TGTGCCAGTAGTGCAACCCCTCAGGGCTACTATGGCTACACCTTC. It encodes CASSATPQGYYGYTF.

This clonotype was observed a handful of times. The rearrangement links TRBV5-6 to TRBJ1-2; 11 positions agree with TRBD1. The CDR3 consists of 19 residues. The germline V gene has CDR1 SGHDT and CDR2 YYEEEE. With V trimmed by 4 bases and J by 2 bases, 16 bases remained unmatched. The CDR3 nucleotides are TGTGCCAGCAGCATGGGGACAGGGGGATTACAGAATGGGAACTATGGCTACACCTTC. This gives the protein CASSMGTGGLQNGNYGYTF.

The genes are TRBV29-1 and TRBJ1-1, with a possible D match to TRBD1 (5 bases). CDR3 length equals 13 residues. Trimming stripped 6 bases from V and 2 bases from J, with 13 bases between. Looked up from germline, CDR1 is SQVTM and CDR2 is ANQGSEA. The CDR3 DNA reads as TGCAGCGTCGATACCGGGGCCAACACTGAAGCTTTCTTT. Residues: CSVDTGANTEAFF.

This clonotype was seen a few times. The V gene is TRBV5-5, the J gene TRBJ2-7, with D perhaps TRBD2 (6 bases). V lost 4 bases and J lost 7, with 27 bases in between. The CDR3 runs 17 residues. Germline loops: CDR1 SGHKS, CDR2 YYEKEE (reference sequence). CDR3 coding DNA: TGTGCCAGCAGCCGACTGAGTGGGGGGATAATAGGCAATGAGCAGTACTTC. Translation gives CASSRLSGGIIGNEQYF.

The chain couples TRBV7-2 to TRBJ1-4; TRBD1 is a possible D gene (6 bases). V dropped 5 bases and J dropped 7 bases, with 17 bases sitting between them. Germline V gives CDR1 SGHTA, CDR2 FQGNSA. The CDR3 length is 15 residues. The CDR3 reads CASSLEGGSGEKLFF. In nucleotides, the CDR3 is TGTGCCAGCAGCCTGGAAGGGGGAAGCGGTGAAAAACTGTTTTTT. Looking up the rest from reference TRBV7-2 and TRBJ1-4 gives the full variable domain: GAGVSQSPSNKVTEKGKDVELRCDPISGHTALYWYRQSLGQGLEFLIYFQGNSAPDKSGLPSDRFSAERTGGSVSTLTIQRTQQEDSAVYLCASSLEGGSGEKLFFGSGTQLSVL.

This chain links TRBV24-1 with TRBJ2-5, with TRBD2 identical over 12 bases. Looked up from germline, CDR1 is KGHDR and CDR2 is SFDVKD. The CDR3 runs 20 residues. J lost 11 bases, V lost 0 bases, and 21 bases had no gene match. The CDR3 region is CATSDLGGLAGNSRPNEQYF. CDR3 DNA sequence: TGTGCCACCAGTGATTTGGGAGGACTAGCGGGGAACTCCCGCCCAAATGAGCAGTACTTC.

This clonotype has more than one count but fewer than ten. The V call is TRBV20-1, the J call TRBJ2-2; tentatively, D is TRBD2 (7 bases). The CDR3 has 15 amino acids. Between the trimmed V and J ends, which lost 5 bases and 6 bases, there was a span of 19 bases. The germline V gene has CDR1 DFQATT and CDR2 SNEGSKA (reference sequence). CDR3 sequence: CSAEEGGGWSGELFF. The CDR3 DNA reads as TGCAGTGCTGAAGAGGGGGGGGGATGGTCCGGGGAGCTGTTTTTT.

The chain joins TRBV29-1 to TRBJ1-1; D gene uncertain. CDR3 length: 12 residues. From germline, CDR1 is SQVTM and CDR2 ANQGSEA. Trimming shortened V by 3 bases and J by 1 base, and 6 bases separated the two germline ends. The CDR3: CSVERGNTEAFF. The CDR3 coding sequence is TGCAGCGTTGAGCGGGGGAACACTGAAGCTTTCTTT.

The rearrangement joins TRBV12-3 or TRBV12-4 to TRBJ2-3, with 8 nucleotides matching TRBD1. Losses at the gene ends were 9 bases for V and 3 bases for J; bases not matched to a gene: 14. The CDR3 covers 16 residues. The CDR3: CASRTGRQGLTDTQYF. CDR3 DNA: TGTGCCAGTAGGACCGGCCGACAGGGGCTAACAGATACGCAGTATTTT.

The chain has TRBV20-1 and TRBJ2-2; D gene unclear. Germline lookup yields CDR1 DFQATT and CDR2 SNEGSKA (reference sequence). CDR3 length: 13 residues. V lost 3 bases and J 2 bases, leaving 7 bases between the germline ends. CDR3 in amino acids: CSASTGNTGELFF. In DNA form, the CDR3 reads TGCAGTGCTAGCACGGGTAACACCGGGGAGCTGTTTTTT.

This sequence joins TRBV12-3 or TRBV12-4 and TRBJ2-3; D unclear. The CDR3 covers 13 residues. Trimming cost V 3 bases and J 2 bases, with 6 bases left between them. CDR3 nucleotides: TGTGCCAGCAGTTTCGCGGCCACAGATACGCAGTATTTT. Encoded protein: CASSFAATDTQYF.

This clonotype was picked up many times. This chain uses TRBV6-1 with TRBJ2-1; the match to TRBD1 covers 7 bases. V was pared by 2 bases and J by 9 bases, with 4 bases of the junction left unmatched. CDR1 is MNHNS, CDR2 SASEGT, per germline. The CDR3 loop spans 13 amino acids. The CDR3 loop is CASSEQGVGEQFF. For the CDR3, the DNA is TGTGCCAGCAGTGAACAGGGGGTCGGTGAGCAGTTCTTC.

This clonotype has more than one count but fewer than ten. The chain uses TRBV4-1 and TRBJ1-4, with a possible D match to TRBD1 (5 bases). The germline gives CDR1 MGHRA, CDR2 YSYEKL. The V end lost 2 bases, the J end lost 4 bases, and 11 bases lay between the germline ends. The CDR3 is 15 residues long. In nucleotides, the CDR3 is TGCGCCAGCAGCCAACAAGACAGTAATAATGAAAAACTGTTTTTT. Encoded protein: CASSQQDSNNEKLFF.